These T cell receptor beta chains were read from a single sample in a study of Ad26.COV2.S vaccination and SARS-CoV-2 variants. Using immunoSEQ multiplex PCR, the repertoire was profiled, and TCRdb retains in-frame clones only, with some absent. Among around 320,000 clones, about nine tenths were seen once, and the ten largest hold roughly 3.2%. The specimen comprised peripheral blood, sampled in a trial of Ad26.COV2.S vaccine versus placebo. Receptors were obtained from a person aged 18-65 years who received the Ad26.COV2.S COVID-19 vaccine or a placebo. CDR3s include the opening cysteine and the closing phenylalanine or tryptophan. The order of the fields is J gene, V gene, CDR3 protein.

j_gene: TRBJ1-2; v_gene: TRBV4-1; CDR3aa: CASSQLGAHGYTF
j_gene: TRBJ1-1; v_gene: TRBV3-1/TRBV3-2; CDR3aa: CASSQDFQGEAFF
j_gene: TRBJ2-7; v_gene: TRBV12-3/TRBV12-4; CDR3aa: CASSRDSSYEQYF
j_gene: TRBJ1-3; v_gene: TRBV6-6; CDR3aa: CASKAYSGNTIYF
j_gene: TRBJ1-1; v_gene: TRBV21-1; CDR3aa: CASSKEVGEGNTEAFF
j_gene: TRBJ2-1; v_gene: TRBV25-1; CDR3aa: CASKVGSYNEQFF
j_gene: TRBJ1-6; v_gene: TRBV7-2; CDR3aa: CASSLLSNNSPLHF
j_gene: TRBJ1-1; v_gene: TRBV4-2; CDR3aa: CASSQGGRTGGVTEAFF
j_gene: TRBJ2-7; v_gene: TRBV19; CDR3aa: CASRTDGYEQYF
j_gene: TRBJ2-1; v_gene: TRBV7-9; CDR3aa: CASSLSPGGNYNEQFF
j_gene: TRBJ2-7; v_gene: TRBV2; CDR3aa: CASSEALAGGYEQYF
j_gene: TRBJ2-3; v_gene: TRBV25-1; CDR3aa: CASSEYLSSTDTQYF
j_gene: TRBJ2-7; v_gene: TRBV20-1; CDR3aa: CSASLGAYEQYF
j_gene: TRBJ2-7; v_gene: TRBV13; CDR3aa: CASSSPRTGAHEQYF
j_gene: TRBJ2-7; v_gene: TRBV30; CDR3aa: CARGDSPHEQYF
j_gene: TRBJ1-4; v_gene: TRBV4-3; CDR3aa: CASSPQGAGEKLFF
j_gene: TRBJ1-1; v_gene: TRBV5-1; CDR3aa: CASSFPPLGRAFF
j_gene: TRBJ2-1; v_gene: TRBV7-3; CDR3aa: CASSLQRGGFNEQFF
j_gene: TRBJ2-5; v_gene: TRBV25-1; CDR3aa: CASKTGVQETQYF
j_gene: TRBJ1-2; v_gene: TRBV12-3/TRBV12-4; CDR3aa: CASSLPNYGYTF
j_gene: TRBJ2-2; v_gene: TRBV7-3; CDR3aa: CASSAQSGGTGELFF
j_gene: TRBJ2-7; v_gene: TRBV6-1; CDR3aa: CASTPGGSYEQYF
j_gene: TRBJ1-3; v_gene: TRBV9; CDR3aa: CASSVGRGSGNTIYF
j_gene: TRBJ2-5; v_gene: TRBV4-1; CDR3aa: CASSQFSGIGETQYF
j_gene: TRBJ1-5; v_gene: TRBV2; CDR3aa: CASSAGTGNNQPQHF
j_gene: TRBJ2-3; v_gene: TRBV20-1; CDR3aa: CSASQQGMNTQYF
j_gene: TRBJ1-1; v_gene: TRBV5-1; CDR3aa: CASSIDRVNTEAFF
j_gene: TRBJ2-3; v_gene: TRBV5-1; CDR3aa: CASSLQGARGTDTQYF
j_gene: TRBJ1-3; v_gene: TRBV5-1; CDR3aa: CASSLGGGGNTIYF
j_gene: TRBJ1-1; v_gene: TRBV5-6; CDR3aa: CASSFDRVNTEAFF
j_gene: TRBJ2-1; v_gene: TRBV5-6; CDR3aa: CASSLVAGHEQFF
j_gene: TRBJ1-2; v_gene: TRBV3-1/TRBV3-2; CDR3aa: CASSQGQNYGYTF
j_gene: TRBJ2-3; v_gene: TRBV5-4; CDR3aa: CASSDGERPLSTDTQYF
j_gene: TRBJ1-3; v_gene: TRBV7-2; CDR3aa: CASSFRGDTIYF
j_gene: TRBJ1-6; v_gene: TRBV6-2/TRBV6-3; CDR3aa: CASSYWAVRAGSPLHF
j_gene: TRBJ2-5; v_gene: TRBV24-1; CDR3aa: CATSDPGGETQYF
j_gene: TRBJ2-7; v_gene: TRBV7-9; CDR3aa: CASSLPGQGTYEQYF
j_gene: TRBJ2-1; v_gene: TRBV19; CDR3aa: CASSHGGGAYNEQFF
j_gene: TRBJ2-1; v_gene: TRBV6-4; CDR3aa: CASSDDGGAGGNEQFF
j_gene: TRBJ1-1; v_gene: TRBV5-8; CDR3aa: CASSLGHLNTEAFF
j_gene: TRBJ2-7; v_gene: TRBV7-9; CDR3aa: CASSLSGGAINEQYF
j_gene: TRBJ2-4; v_gene: TRBV5-6; CDR3aa: CASSLSGGPPKNIQYF